Listed here are 24 T cell receptor beta chains from one sample, sequenced in a study of T cells after posttransplantation cyclophosphamide. Here immunoSEQ multiplex PCR was the method, and the copy in TCRdb shows in-frame clones only, minus some. The sample has under 45,000 clones, none seen only once. Sequenced material: PBMCs. The receptor source for this set is a man younger than 40 in good health and a related stem cell transplant donor.

In this sample, this clone turned up many times. The V and J genes are TRBV27 and TRBJ1-2; TRBD1 aligns across 8 bases. Trimming cost V 3 bases and J 7 bases; bases outside gene matches: 7. CDR1 is MNHEY and CDR2 is SMNVEV in the germline V gene (reference sequence). The CDR3 extends over 14 amino acids. Here the CDR3 reads CASSLMAGGFGYTF. CDR3 nucleotide sequence: TGTGCCAGCAGTTTGATGGCAGGGGGCTTTGGCTACACCTTC.

This clone was seen repeatedly, ten times or more. This sequence joins TRBV5-1 and TRBJ1-1, with 12 bases that match TRBD1. Germline V gene sequence: CDR1 SGHRS, CDR2 YFSETQ. CDR3 size: 18 residues. V was pared by 0 bases and J by 4 bases, with 10 bases of the junction left unmatched. CDR3 region: CASSLALGTGGGGTEAFF. The CDR3 region has the DNA TGCGCCAGCAGCTTGGCTCTCGGGACAGGGGGCGGAGGCACTGAAGCTTTCTTT. Full variable domain (rest looked up from reference TRBV5-1 and TRBJ1-1): KAGVTQTPRYLIKTRGQQVTLSCSPISGHRSVSWYQQTPGQGLQFLFEYFSETQRNKGNFPGRFSGRQFSNSRSEMNVSTLELGDSALYLCASSLALGTGGGGTEAFFGQGTRLTVV.

This clone was counted ten times or more. The genes are TRBV4-1 and TRBJ1-6, with D maybe TRBD1 (6 bases). Trimming removed 0 bases at V and 4 bases at J, with 10 bases between. The CDR3 sequence is 16 residues long. The germline V gene has CDR1 MGHRA and CDR2 YSYEKL. The CDR3 DNA sequence: TGCGCCAGCAGCCAAGATCAGGGGCAGTATAATTCACCCCTCCACTTT. Protein product: CASSQDQGQYNSPLHF.

This clone was detected many times. The chain employs TRBV5-1 and TRBJ2-2; 13 bases match TRBD2. V was clipped by 2 bases and J by 6 bases; unmatched bases: 1. The CDR3 totals 15 residues. Germline CDR1 and CDR2: SGHRS and YFSETQ. The CDR3 here is CASSLGLAGAGELFF. DNA of the CDR3: TGCGCCAGCAGCTTAGGACTAGCGGGGGCCGGGGAGCTGTTTTTT.

In this sample, this clone turned up many times. The V call is TRBV7-9, the J call TRBJ2-1; D is perhaps TRBD2 (7 bases). The CDR3 has 15 residues. Germline V gene data show CDR1 as SEHNR and CDR2 as FQNEAQ (reference sequence). V lost 5 bases and J lost 8, with 19 bases in between. CDR3 region: CASSQYQGRVHEQFF. The CDR3 region has the DNA TGTGCCAGCAGCCAGTACCAGGGGAGGGTTCATGAGCAGTTCTTC.

Ten or more counts support this clone. The chain recombines TRBV7-9 with TRBJ2-1, with TRBD2 identical over 10 bases. This CDR3 is 17 amino acids long. V shed 0 bases and J 4 bases; nucleotides not matched to a gene: 6. Germline V gives CDR1 SEHNR, CDR2 FQNEAQ (reference sequence). This CDR3 reads CASSLAVSSGGYNEQFF. The CDR3 DNA sequence: TGTGCCAGCAGCTTAGCCGTTTCTAGCGGGGGATACAATGAGCAGTTCTTC.

This clone was observed many times. The genes are TRBV6-2 or TRBV6-3 and TRBJ2-1, with TRBD2 matching over 13 bases. Losses at the gene ends were 5 bases for V and 7 bases for J; bases not matched to a gene: 8. Germline V gene lookup returns CDR1 MNHEY and CDR2 SVGEGT. The CDR3 sequence is 16 residues long. Here the CDR3 DNA reads TGTGCCAGCAGTATCAGACTAGCGGGGGGATTGAATGAGCAGTTCTTC. The encoded protein is CASSIRLAGGLNEQFF.

There are many counts of this clone. The J gene is TRBJ1-1, the V gene TRBV18; 7 bases align to TRBD1. Germline V gene data show CDR1 as KGHSH and CDR2 as LQKENI. This CDR3 contains 14 residues. V dropped 4 bases and J dropped 4; count of bases not matched to a gene: 6. Here the CDR3 reads CASSREGASTEAFF. CDR3 nucleotides: TGTGCCAGCTCACGAGAGGGGGCAAGCACTGAAGCTTTCTTT.

In its sample, this clone was seen many times. The chain uses TRBV7-6 and TRBJ1-2; perhaps TRBD1 as D (5 bases). This CDR3 is built from 15 residues. The V and J ends lost 5 bases and 8 bases respectively, with 21 bases between them. Per germline, CDR1 SGHVS and CDR2 FNYEAQ. In DNA, the CDR3 is TGTGCCAGCAGCCCCATGCCAGGGATGGTAACGGGCTACACCTTC. This translates into CASSPMPGMVTGYTF. Filled out from reference TRBV7-6 and TRBJ1-2, the complete variable domain reads GAGVSQSPRYKVTKRGQDVALRCDPISGHVSLYWYRQALGQGPEFLTYFNYEAQQDKSGLPNDRFSAERPEGSISTLTIQRTEQRDSAMYRCASSPMPGMVTGYTFGSGTRLTVV.

This clone was picked up many times. The rearrangement links TRBV5-1 to TRBJ1-6; 7 bases agree with TRBD1. Germline CDR1 SGHRS, CDR2 YFSETQ. The J segment lost 2 bases and the V segment lost 4 bases, leaving 6 bases of the junction unmatched. The CDR3 covers 16 residues. CDR3 nucleotides: TGCGCCAGCAGCCGCGAAGGGACAGCCTATAATTCACCCCTCCACTTT. Translation gives CASSREGTAYNSPLHF. Based on the CDR3 plus reference TRBV5-1 and TRBJ1-6, the full variable domain is KAGVTQTPRYLIKTRGQQVTLSCSPISGHRSVSWYQQTPGQGLQFLFEYFSETQRNKGNFPGRFSGRQFSNSRSEMNVSTLELGDSALYLCASSREGTAYNSPLHFGNGTRLTVT.

This clone was seen many times. The J gene is TRBJ1-1, the V gene TRBV6-2 or TRBV6-3; 8 bases align to TRBD1. Trimming at V came to 6 bases and at J to 4 bases, leaving 7 bases not matched to a gene. The V gene's germline CDR1 is MNHEY and CDR2 SVGEGT. This CDR3 is built from 14 residues. The DNA of the CDR3 is TGTGCCAGCAGCCGGACAGGGAGTGGCACTGAAGCTTTCTTT. Its translation is CASSRTGSGTEAFF.

This clone was seen ten or more times. This chain connects TRBV7-9 to TRBJ1-1; 7 bases align to TRBD1. J gave up 10 bases and V 9 bases, and 8 bases lay outside the gene matches. The length of the CDR3 is 11 residues. In germline, CDR1 is SEHNR, CDR2 FQNEAQ (reference sequence). The CDR3 spells CARTGARAAFF. The CDR3, as DNA: TGTGCCAGAACAGGGGCGAGGGCAGCTTTCTTT.

Many counts were recorded for this clone. The rearrangement uses TRBV19 and TRBJ1-5; D perhaps matches TRBD1 (5 bases). The CDR3 covers 12 residues. The V end lost 6 bases, the J end lost 6 bases, and 9 bases lay between the germline ends. Germline V gene lookup returns CDR1 LNHDA and CDR2 SQIVND (reference sequence). The CDR3 loop is CASSNRRQPQHF. As DNA, the CDR3 is TGTGCCAGTAGCAACAGGCGTCAGCCCCAGCATTTT.

In its sample, this clone was seen many times. The CDR3 DNA sequence: TGTGCCATCAGTGAGGGTGAGCGGGGGCCCGACAATGAGCAGTTCTTC. As protein: CAISEGERGPDNEQFF. V usage is TRBV10-3 and J usage is TRBJ2-1, with 8 bases aligning to TRBD2. This CDR3 is built from 16 residues. The germline CDR1 and CDR2 sequences are ENHRY and SYGVKD. Unmatched junction bases numbered 8, after V lost 2 bases and J lost 5 bases.

This clone appeared many times. The V gene is TRBV6-5, the J gene TRBJ1-1; D is unresolved. The ends were cut back, 0 bases at V and 7 bases at J, with 15 bases in the middle. The CDR3 loop spans 15 amino acids. Germline CDR1 reads MNHEY; CDR2 reads SVGAGI. The CDR3 DNA is TGTGCCAGCAGTTACTCGAGCAACCCAACCTTTGAAGCTTTCTTT. As protein: CASSYSSNPTFEAFF.

The chain combines TRBV7-6 with TRBJ2-5, with D perhaps matching TRBD2 (6 bases). The CDR3 has 15 amino acids. With 1 base removed from V and 5 bases from J, the gap between germline ends came to 14 bases. Germline CDR1 SGHVS, CDR2 FNYEAQ. This chain's CDR3 is CASSLGGRRGETQYF. In DNA, the CDR3 is TGTGCCAGCAGCTTAGGTGGCAGACGGGGGGAGACCCAGTACTTC.

This clone was observed many times. V usage is TRBV6-2 or TRBV6-3 and J usage is TRBJ2-3; perhaps TRBD2 as D (6 bases). This CDR3 has 14 amino acids. The V and J ends lost 2 bases and 2 bases respectively, with 8 bases between them. Germline lookup yields CDR1 MNHEY and CDR2 SVGEGT. The CDR3 spells CASSYAGSTDTQYF. Here the CDR3 DNA reads TGTGCCAGCAGTTACGCGGGGTCCACAGATACGCAGTATTTT.

This clone was seen a few times. This sequence may be a read error, since a much larger clone differs from it by one base. The rearrangement uses TRBV4-1 and TRBJ1-2; D is possibly TRBD1 (5 bases). Germline values: CDR1 MGHRA, CDR2 YSYEKL. CDR3 length: 13 amino acids. As DNA, the CDR3 is TGCGCCAGCAGCCAAGAGACAGCCTATAGCTACACCTTC. Translated: CASSQETAYSYTF.

Many counts were recorded for this clone. The V gene is TRBV12-3 or TRBV12-4, the J gene TRBJ1-1, with D maybe TRBD1 (5 bases). This CDR3 is 13 amino acids long. Trimming shortened V by 3 bases and J by 1 base, and 6 bases separated the two germline ends. DNA of the CDR3: TGTGCCAGCAGTTTGGGGCGGAACACTGAAGCTTTCTTT. It encodes CASSLGRNTEAFF.

This clone appeared many times. The chain has TRBV6-2 or TRBV6-3 and TRBJ2-7; tentatively, D is TRBD1 (6 bases). Germline V gene lookup returns CDR1 MNHEY and CDR2 SVGEGT. The CDR3 contains 13 residues. V dropped 6 bases and J dropped 1 base, with 10 bases sitting between them. The CDR3 loop is CASRSTGSYEQYF. CDR3 DNA sequence: TGTGCCAGCAGGTCCACAGGGTCCTACGAGCAGTACTTC.

This clone occurred many times. V gene TRBV28 combines with J gene TRBJ2-7, with D perhaps TRBD1 (6 bases). The CDR3 has 13 amino acids. V shed 8 bases and J shed 3 bases, with 14 bases lying between them. Germline CDR1 is MDHEN and CDR2 is SYDVKM. The CDR3 here is CASEPGHRYEQYF. CDR3 DNA: TGTGCCAGCGAACCGGGACACCGCTACGAGCAGTACTTC.

This clone was counted many times. This chain links TRBV4-3 with TRBJ2-7; 8 nucleotides agree with TRBD1. The V segment lost 1 base and the J segment 2 bases; nucleotides outside the gene matches: 4. This CDR3 has 15 amino acids. The germline gives CDR1 LGHNA, CDR2 YSLEER. The CDR3 nucleotides read TGCGCCAGCAGCCAAGGGACAGGGAGACCCTACGAGCAGTACTTC. Its protein is CASSQGTGRPYEQYF.

This clone was picked up many times. V and J are TRBV10-3 and TRBJ2-2, with D unresolved. The germline gives CDR1 ENHRY, CDR2 SYGVKD. The CDR3 is made up of 16 amino acids. V was cut by 4 bases and J by 6 bases, with 18 bases left in between. CDR3 in amino acids: CAISGVTFSHAGELFF. The CDR3 DNA reads as TGTGCCATCAGTGGTGTGACTTTTTCACATGCCGGGGAGCTGTTTTTT.

Ten or more counts support this clone. As DNA, the CDR3 is TGTGCCAGCAGCACCCGGACTAGCGGGATCCCCGGGGAGCTGTTTTTT. Translated: CASSTRTSGIPGELFF. The rearrangement links TRBV9 to TRBJ2-2; 12 bases match TRBD2. Trimming cost V 4 bases and J 6 bases; bases outside gene matches: 7. The CDR3 runs to 16 residues. In germline, CDR1 is SGDLS, CDR2 YYNGEE. Together with reference TRBV9 and TRBJ2-2, the CDR3 gives the full variable domain: DSGVTQTPKHLITATGQRVTLRCSPRSGDLSVYWYQQSLDQGLQFLIQYYNGEERAKGNILERFSAQQFPDLHSELNLSSLELGDSALYFCASSTRTSGIPGELFFGEGSRLTVL.